Listed here are 8 T cell receptor beta chains from one sample, sequenced in a study of blood T cell repertoires in COVID-19. The protocol was immunoSEQ multiplex PCR, while the TCRdb copy is restricted to in-frame clones and leaves out a portion. The table has a few hundred thousand clones, roughly four fifths seen once. Sequencing was carried out using PBMCs or T cells enriched from blood (not recorded which). These receptors were taken from a man aged 30 to 39 with acute COVID-19.

This chain joins TRBV28 and TRBJ2-5, with D possibly matching TRBD2 (6 bases). The CDR3 consists of 15 residues. Trimming removed 2 bases at V and 5 bases at J, with 15 bases between. CDR1 is MDHEN and CDR2 is SYDVKM in the germline V gene. CDR3 sequence reads: CASSLVLRGGETQYF. CDR3 coding DNA: TGTGCCAGCAGTTTAGTACTGCGAGGAGGGGAGACCCAGTACTTC.

This clone has only one observation. This chain joins TRBV2 and TRBJ2-5; a possible D gene is TRBD2 (5 bases). V was pared by 7 bases and J by 3 bases, with 9 bases between. The CDR3 runs to 12 residues. Per the germline V gene, CDR1 is SNHLY and CDR2 is FYNNEI. CDR3: CASMREKETQYF. DNA of the CDR3: TGTGCCAGCATGAGGGAAAAAGAGACCCAGTACTTC.

The chain links TRBV20-1 to TRBJ2-1, with 12 nucleotides matching TRBD2. CDR1 and CDR2 (germline): DFQATT, SNEGSKA (reference sequence). The CDR3 runs to 21 residues. V shed 3 bases and J 1 base; nucleotides not matched to a gene: 19. The CDR3 loop reads CSASQFMSLAGGPGSYNEQFF. The CDR3 DNA reads TGCAGTGCTAGTCAGTTTATGAGTCTAGCGGGGGGGCCCGGGTCCTACAATGAGCAGTTCTTC.

The CDR3, as DNA: TGTGCCAGCAGCTCCGACAGGGTGGGGTATGGCTACACCTTC. Translating gives CASSSDRVGYGYTF. The J gene is TRBJ1-2, the V gene TRBV7-9; 7 bases are a match to TRBD1. After removal of 4 bases from V and 5 bases from J, the junction contained 7 bases not matched to a gene. Per the germline V gene, CDR1 is SEHNR and CDR2 is FQNEAQ (reference sequence). This CDR3 contains 14 residues.

The J gene is TRBJ2-1, the V gene TRBV7-6; 13 bases agree with TRBD2. Germline V CDR1 and CDR2: SGHVS, FNYEAQ. Unmatched junction bases numbered 9, after V lost 7 bases and J lost 9 bases. The CDR3 is 15 residues long. The CDR3, as DNA: TGTGCCAGCAACTCCGGGACTAGCGGGGATTTTGAGCAGTTCTTC. This gives the protein CASNSGTSGDFEQFF.

The chain recombines TRBV7-2 with TRBJ2-2; D is perhaps TRBD1 (6 bases). The CDR3 loop spans 16 amino acids. Per the germline V gene, CDR1 is SGHTA and CDR2 is FQGNSA. V lost 1 base and J lost 8, with 17 bases in between. The CDR3 loop reads CASSLEPAGVTGELFF. CDR3 bases: TGTGCCAGCAGCTTAGAGCCGGCAGGGGTTACGGGGGAGCTGTTTTTT. Full variable domain (rest looked up from reference TRBV7-2 and TRBJ2-2): GAGVSQSPSNKVTEKGKDVELRCDPISGHTALYWYRQSLGQGLEFLIYFQGNSAPDKSGLPSDRFSAERTGGSVSTLTIQRTQQEDSAVYLCASSLEPAGVTGELFFGEGSRLTVL.

This clone has just a few counts. This chain links TRBV9 with TRBJ1-2; weak D call: TRBD1 (5 bases). V shed 3 bases and J shed 0 bases, with 15 bases lying between them. The CDR3 runs 16 residues. Germline CDR1 SGDLS, CDR2 YYNGEE. CDR3 loop: CASSGGARGSNYGYTF. The CDR3 region has the DNA TGTGCCAGCAGCGGAGGAGCTAGGGGTTCTAACTATGGCTACACCTTC. Using reference TRBV9 and TRBJ1-2 for the parts outside the CDR3, the full variable domain is DSGVTQTPKHLITATGQRVTLRCSPRSGDLSVYWYQQSLDQGLQFLIQYYNGEERAKGNILERFSAQQFPDLHSELNLSSLELGDSALYFCASSGGARGSNYGYTFGSGTRLTVV.

The chain couples TRBV6-5 to TRBJ1-6; no clear D gene. Trimming stripped 3 bases from V and 0 bases from J, with 9 bases between. The germline V gene encodes CDR1 MNHEY and CDR2 SVGAGI. The CDR3 consists of 16 residues. The CDR3 DNA sequence: TGTGCCAGCAGTTATGCAGAAAGCTCCTATAATTCACCCCTCCACTTT. This sequence encodes CASSYAESSYNSPLHF.